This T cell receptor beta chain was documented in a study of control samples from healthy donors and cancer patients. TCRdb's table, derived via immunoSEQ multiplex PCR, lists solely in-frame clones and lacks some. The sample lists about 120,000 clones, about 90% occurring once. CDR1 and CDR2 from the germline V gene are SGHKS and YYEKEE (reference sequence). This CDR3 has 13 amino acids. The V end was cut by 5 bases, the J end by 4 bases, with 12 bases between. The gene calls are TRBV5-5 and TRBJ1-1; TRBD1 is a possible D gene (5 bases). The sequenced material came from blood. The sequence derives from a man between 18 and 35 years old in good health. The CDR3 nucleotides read TGTGCCAGCAGTTTTCCAGGGAGCACTGAAGCTTTCTTT. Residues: CASSFPGSTEAFF.